This T cell receptor (beta chain) was identified during a study of blood T cell repertoires in COVID-19. Whole-study context: Sources were T cells, B-cell-depleted T cells, or PBMCs; the material itself was cDNA or gDNA.

Assay used: immunoSEQ multiplex PCR; TCRdb lists only in-frame clones, some missing. Among 110,000 to 150,000 clones listed, roughly 80% were seen once. The CDR3 sequence is 18 residues long. Germline CDR1 and CDR2: LGHDT and YNNKEL (reference sequence). V dropped 4 bases and J dropped 4 bases, with 20 bases sitting between them. The receptor was isolated from a human donor in a cohort sampled during active COVID-19. This chain connects TRBV3-1 (or the pseudogene TRBV3-2) to TRBJ1-6, with D perhaps TRBD1 (5 bases). Material for sequencing was peripheral blood. The CDR3 sequence is CASSPDDSYRSYNSPLHF. CDR3 sequence (DNA): TGTGCCAGCAGCCCTGACGATAGCTACAGGAGTTATAATTCACCCCTCCACTTT.